Detailed here is one T cell receptor (beta chain). Its antigen is still unknown. Time point meaning: sample taken at primary tumor resection. Whole RNA from tumor, nontumor lung or frozen PBMC was sequenced unsorted. Untreated early-stage non-small cell lung cancer patients, 55 to 85 in total, were the donors. The J segment lost 2 bases and the V segment lost 7 bases, leaving 5 bases of the junction unmatched. This CDR3 has 14 residues. Germline loops: CDR1 MNHEY, CDR2 SVGEGT. This sample was included in a study of spatial heterogeneity in lung cancer. Overall study context: The count of detected beta-chain sequences consistently exceeded that of alpha-chain sequences.

Each molecule of TCR cDNA was tagged with one unique molecular identifier. One entry per CDR3 protein results from TCRdb running MiXCR on the 5' RACE reads. The sample contains roughly 80,000 distinct CDR3 sequences, roughly an eighth of which appear only once. Findings and caveats of the study: Resection saw ubiquitous expanded tumor TCRs appear in blood more than follow-up did.

Sequenced material: PBMCs, taken at surgery. The chain has TRBV6-2 or TRBV6-3 and TRBJ1-2, with TRBD1 identical over 9 bases. This receptor was obtained from a male donor with early-stage non-small cell lung cancer. The CDR3 loop reads CASTFGQGNYGYTF. For the CDR3, the DNA is TGTGCCAGCACCTTCGGACAGGGGAACTATGGCTACACCTTC.